Each of the 24 T cell receptor beta chains below was sequenced from the same sample in a study of blood T cell repertoires in COVID-19. Generated by immunoSEQ multiplex PCR, the TCRdb table keeps only in-frame clones and is missing some. The top ten clones hold under 3% of a sample with about 300,000 clones, around 92% of them seen once. Sequenced input: PBMCs or T cells enriched from blood (not recorded which). These TCRs come from a woman aged 50 to 60 who had been exposed to COVID-19.

This chain joins TRBV5-1 and TRBJ2-1; 7 nucleotides match TRBD1. Trimming cost V 4 bases and J 7 bases; bases outside gene matches: 14. CDR1 and CDR2 (germline): SGHRS, YFSETQ. The CDR3 totals 16 residues. CDR3 sequence: CASSPSGTESRNEQFF. The DNA for the CDR3 is TGCGCCAGCAGCCCGTCCGGGACAGAGAGTCGGAATGAGCAGTTCTTC. Complete variable domain (other parts from reference TRBV5-1 and TRBJ2-1): KAGVTQTPRYLIKTRGQQVTLSCSPISGHRSVSWYQQTPGQGLQFLFEYFSETQRNKGNFPGRFSGRQFSNSRSEMNVSTLELGDSALYLCASSPSGTESRNEQFFGPGTRLTVL.

For the CDR3, the DNA is TGTGCCACCAGCAGAAAACAGGGACCGAACACTGAAGCTTTCTTT. As protein: CATSRKQGPNTEAFF. V and J are TRBV15 and TRBJ1-1, with D possibly TRBD1 on 6 matching bases. Trimming left V 2 bases short and J 1 base short, with 11 bases between. The germline V gene encodes CDR1 LNHNV and CDR2 YYDKDF (reference sequence). This CDR3 is built from 15 residues.

The chain is built from TRBV9 and TRBJ1-2; a possible D gene is TRBD1 (5 bases). CDR3 length: 14 amino acids. Deletions cut 0 bases from V and 4 bases from J, with 10 bases between. From germline, CDR1 is SGDLS and CDR2 YYNGEE. Here the CDR3 reads CASSVEERGYGYTF. Written as DNA, the CDR3 is TGTGCCAGCAGCGTAGAGGAAAGGGGCTATGGCTACACCTTC.

The sample holds one count of this clone. The chain has TRBV30 and TRBJ2-1; unclear D gene. CDR3 length: 12 residues. Trimming stripped 0 bases from V and 4 bases from J, with 4 bases between. CDR1 and CDR2 (germline): GTSNPN, SVGIG (reference sequence). The DNA for the CDR3 is TGTGCCTGGAGTGTACGGTACAATGAGCAGTTCTTC. Translated, it gives CAWSVRYNEQFF.

This chain's CDR3 is CASSTPDSYSGNTIYF. CDR3 nucleotides: TGTGCCAGTAGTACCCCAGACAGCTACTCTGGAAACACCATATATTTT. The chain combines TRBV19 with TRBJ1-3; possibly TRBD1 for D (5 bases). The germline V gene has CDR1 LNHDA and CDR2 SQIVND (reference sequence). V lost 4 bases and J 0 bases, leaving 13 bases between the germline ends. The CDR3 spans 16 residues. Drawing the rest from reference TRBV19 and TRBJ1-3, the complete variable domain is DGGITQSPKYLFRKEGQNVTLSCEQNLNHDAMYWYRQDPGQGLRLIYYSQIVNDFQKGDIAEGYSVSREKKESFPLTVTSAQKNPTAFYLCASSTPDSYSGNTIYFGEGSWLTVV.

This clone occurred once. The rearrangement joins TRBV5-1 to TRBJ1-5; D possibly corresponds to TRBD1 (5 bases). The CDR3 length is 15 residues. Germline CDR1 reads SGHRS; CDR2 reads YFSETQ. With 0 bases removed from V and 5 bases from J, the gap between germline ends came to 12 bases. The CDR3, as DNA: TGCGCCAGCAGCTTGGTCCCGGGGGGAGATCAGCCCCAGCATTTT. It is translated as CASSLVPGGDQPQHF.

The rearrangement uses TRBV30 and TRBJ1-2; D might be TRBD1 (6 bases). CDR3 length: 13 residues. Trimming shortened V by 5 bases and J by 8 bases, and 18 bases separated the two germline ends. CDR1 is GTSNPN and CDR2 is SVGIG in the germline V gene (reference sequence). CDR3 loop: CAWGIQGTGGYTF. CDR3 sequence (DNA): TGTGCCTGGGGGATACAGGGCACGGGAGGCTACACCTTC.

The rearrangement uses TRBV4-1 and TRBJ2-7, with 9 positions matching TRBD1. This CDR3 region has 15 residues. Germline V gives CDR1 MGHRA, CDR2 YSYEKL. V shed 2 bases, J shed 4 bases, and the junction held 6 bases outside the gene matches. In DNA form, the CDR3 reads TGCGCCAGCAGCCAAAACGAGGGACAGGGATACGAGCAGTACTTC. Its translation is CASSQNEGQGYEQYF.

The V call is TRBV7-2, the J call TRBJ2-2; tentative D call: TRBD1 (6 bases). Per the germline V gene, CDR1 is SGHTA and CDR2 is FQGNSA. This CDR3 comprises 14 residues. The V end was cut by 3 bases, the J end by 6 bases, with 11 bases between. In nucleotides, the CDR3 is TGTGCCAGCAGCTTTCTACAGGGCCCCGGGGAGCTGTTTTTT. Its translation: CASSFLQGPGELFF.

There are a few counts of this clone. The chain joins TRBV4-1 to TRBJ1-4; D unclear. CDR1 and CDR2 (germline): MGHRA, YSYEKL. The CDR3 spans 16 residues. V gave up 0 bases and J gave up 4 bases, with 12 bases separating them. The CDR3 DNA reads TGCGCCAGCAGCCAAGAACAGCGGACTGATAATGAAAAACTGTTTTTT. It encodes CASSQEQRTDNEKLFF.

The J gene is TRBJ2-5, the V gene TRBV18; a weak D match, TRBD1 (6 bases). The CDR3 is made up of 15 amino acids. The ends were cut back, 3 bases at V and 3 bases at J, with 14 bases in the middle. Germline V lookup: CDR1 KGHSH, CDR2 LQKENI. Here the CDR3 DNA reads TGTGCCAGCTCACCTCGCAGCGGACAGAAAGAGACCCAGTACTTC. It specifies CASSPRSGQKETQYF.

The chain links TRBV19 to TRBJ1-3; D is unclear. CDR1 and CDR2 (germline): LNHDA, SQIVND (reference sequence). The CDR3 runs to 15 residues. Deletions cut 6 bases from V and 1 base from J, with 13 bases between. CDR3: CASSKYQTSGNTIYF. The CDR3 nucleotides are TGTGCCAGTAGCAAGTACCAGACATCTGGAAACACCATATATTTT.

V usage is TRBV19 and J usage is TRBJ1-5, with a possible D match to TRBD1 (6 bases). The CDR3 has 15 amino acids. V was cut by 3 bases and J by 9 bases, with 18 bases left in between. Germline V gene lookup returns CDR1 LNHDA and CDR2 SQIVND (reference sequence). This CDR3 is CASSMFGQGNRPQHF. The CDR3 DNA is TGTGCCAGTAGTATGTTCGGGCAGGGGAACCGGCCCCAGCATTTT.

The rearrangement joins TRBV28 to TRBJ2-2, with TRBD1 identical over 8 bases. J was trimmed by 1 base and V by 5 bases; bases with no gene match: 6. The CDR3 has 16 residues. CDR1 MDHEN and CDR2 SYDVKM come from the germline V gene. CDR3 loop: CASSVTGTGNTGELFF. CDR3 coding DNA: TGTGCCAGCAGTGTAACCGGGACAGGGAACACCGGGGAGCTGTTTTTT.

This chain connects TRBV20-1 to TRBJ1-4, with a weak D call TRBD1 (5 bases). The V gene's germline CDR1 is DFQATT and CDR2 SNEGSKA (reference sequence). CDR3 length: 15 residues. Trimming took 3 bases from V and 4 from J, leaving 15 bases between them. The CDR3 loop is CSASQDTGFNEKLFF. The CDR3 DNA is TGCAGTGCTAGTCAGGACACCGGATTTAATGAAAAACTGTTTTTT.

The chain has TRBV5-1 and TRBJ2-3; D remains ambiguous. Germline V lookup: CDR1 SGHRS, CDR2 YFSETQ. V was clipped by 4 bases and J by 4 bases, with 7 bases between them. The CDR3 runs 12 residues. The CDR3 is CASSTNSDTQYF. The CDR3, as DNA: TGCGCCAGCAGCACAAATTCAGATACGCAGTATTTT.

J is TRBJ1-1 and V is TRBV30; D unclear. The germline CDR1 and CDR2 sequences are GTSNPN and SVGIG (reference sequence). The length of the CDR3 is 13 residues. Trimming pared 3 bases from V and 6 bases from J, leaving 14 bases between. This chain's CDR3 is CAWRGSRNPEAFF. The CDR3 DNA reads as TGTGCCTGGAGAGGCTCTAGAAATCCTGAAGCTTTCTTT.

This clone was seen just once. The rearrangement links TRBV9 to TRBJ1-2; weak D call: TRBD1 (5 bases). The CDR3 loop spans 13 amino acids. The V end lost 2 bases, the J end lost 4 bases, and 9 bases lay between the germline ends. Germline CDR1 and CDR2: SGDLS and YYNGEE. The CDR3 protein is CASSVDNGYGYTF. DNA of the CDR3: TGTGCCAGCAGCGTGGACAACGGCTATGGCTACACCTTC.

The genes are TRBV2 and TRBJ2-5, with 8 bases fitting TRBD2. Germline-derived CDR1 and CDR2 are SNHLY and FYNNEI. CDR3 length: 13 amino acids. Germline trimming cut 6 bases from V and 5 bases from J; bases unmatched to any gene: 5. The CDR3 region is CASRNGLAETQYF. In DNA form, the CDR3 reads TGTGCCAGCAGGAATGGACTAGCCGAGACCCAGTACTTC.

The V gene is TRBV29-1, the J gene TRBJ2-1, with 13 nucleotides matching TRBD2. Germline V gene lookup returns CDR1 SQVTM and CDR2 ANQGSEA. The CDR3 loop spans 19 amino acids. V shed 1 base, J shed 2 bases, and the junction held 11 bases outside the gene matches. CDR3 DNA sequence: TGCAGCGTTGAAGGCCTGGGACTAGCGGGACCCGCGGCCTACAATGAGCAGTTCTTC. This gives the protein CSVEGLGLAGPAAYNEQFF.

V usage is TRBV9 and J usage is TRBJ1-5; no definite D call. Germline CDR1 SGDLS, CDR2 YYNGEE. This CDR3 contains 13 residues. The V and J ends lost 0 bases and 5 bases respectively, with 6 bases between them. The CDR3 loop reads CASSVGGYQPQHF. The CDR3 DNA sequence: TGTGCCAGCAGCGTAGGTGGCTATCAGCCCCAGCATTTT.

The rearrangement joins TRBV5-6 to TRBJ1-1; no reliable D call. CDR1 and CDR2 from the germline V gene are SGHDT and YYEEEE. V lost 4 bases, J lost 5 bases, and 15 bases lay in between. The CDR3 loop spans 14 amino acids. CDR3 DNA: TGTGCCAGCAGCACTGGGCCCTCGGAAACTGAAGCTTTCTTT. It codes for CASSTGPSETEAFF.

This clone was seen only once. This chain joins TRBV9 and TRBJ2-1; TRBD2 agrees at 8 bases. The germline gives CDR1 SGDLS, CDR2 YYNGEE. There are 15 residues in the CDR3. Trimming took 0 bases from V and 7 from J; bases not matched to a gene: 6. In DNA form, the CDR3 reads TGTGCCAGCAGCGTAGTTCGGGGGGGCTTTAATGAGCAGTTCTTC. The encoded protein is CASSVVRGGFNEQFF.

This clone occurred once. The chain couples TRBV28 to TRBJ2-7; no clear D gene. This CDR3 spans 12 amino acids. Trimming took off 3 bases at V and 6 bases at J, with 9 bases between the two ends. CDR1 MDHEN and CDR2 SYDVKM come from the germline V gene. The CDR3 nucleotides read TGTGCCAGCAGTTTCGTCCTTCGCGAGCAGTACTTC. Protein product: CASSFVLREQYF.